This TCR beta chain was documented in a study of cytomegalovirus exposure and HLA in healthy donors. Study-level background: HLA-typed donors were the source of approximately 85 million unique TCRs held in an early data release.

Study results and caveats: Per a prior analysis, the majority of TCR beta V segments were productive roughly 90% or roughly 30% of the time. The authors judged a highly shared variant cluster likely a sequencing artifact. There were a few CMV-associated chains whose specificity for CMV antigens was confirmed in vitro.

The J segment lost 0 bases and the V segment lost 6 bases, leaving 11 bases of the junction unmatched. CDR3 length: 16 residues. Germline assignment: CDR1 SGHRS and CDR2 YFSETQ. The PCR ran on 60 Vbeta and 13 Jbeta primers. The protocol was immunoSEQ multiplex PCR, while the TCRdb copy is restricted to in-frame clones and leaves out a portion. Among over 150,000 clones listed, 70% to 80% were seen once. Worth noting for this clone: Antigen specificity is unknown.

This clonotype was obtained from a woman aged 50 to 65 in good health and CMV-seronegative. The chain couples TRBV5-1 to TRBJ1-1, with 7 bases fitting TRBD1. Sequenced sample: PBMCs. CDR3 bases: TGCGCCAGCACGGGCAGTTCCAGGGGGTTGAACACTGAAGCTTTCTTT. This translates into CASTGSSRGLNTEAFF.